This T cell receptor (beta chain) was captured in a study of prognosis after radiotherapy for stage I lung cancer. Study-wide background: The period between April 2018 and January 2019 saw the enrollment of stage I non-small cell lung cancer patients. As radiotherapy, SBRT was administered in 3 to 5 fractions with a biologically effective dose of at least 100 Gy. Study results and caveats: A difference in TRBV and TRBJ gene usage was reportedly seen between patients with and without metastases.

Germline loops: CDR1 LNHDA, CDR2 SQIVND (reference sequence). This CDR3 comprises 14 residues. Two-round multiplex PCR amplified TCR beta CDR3 from genomic DNA. Initially, in first-round PCR, primers specific to each TRBV and TRBJ gene were used. Each CDR3 protein gets one entry after TCRdb re-called the multiplex PCR reads with MiXCR. The repertoire consists of roughly 26,000 distinct CDR3 sequences, with 30% occurring once and the leading ten covering around 32%. There were no patients with prior chemotherapy, radiotherapy or other malignancies, and all were node-negative on CT and PET/CT. As concerns this clonotype: Its antigen is currently unknown. At one boundary the junction diverges from the germline segment, which might be a read error.

The TCR was taken from a donor aged 50 or older with non-small cell lung cancer. This sample comprised PBMCs, obtained before or after stereotactic body radiation therapy (not recorded which). The V gene is TRBV19, the J gene TRBJ2-2; TRBD1 might be the D (6 bases). CDR3 sequence: CTSRAGANTGELSF. The CDR3 DNA is TGTACCAGTAGAGCAGGGGCGAACACCGGGGAGCTGTCTTTT.